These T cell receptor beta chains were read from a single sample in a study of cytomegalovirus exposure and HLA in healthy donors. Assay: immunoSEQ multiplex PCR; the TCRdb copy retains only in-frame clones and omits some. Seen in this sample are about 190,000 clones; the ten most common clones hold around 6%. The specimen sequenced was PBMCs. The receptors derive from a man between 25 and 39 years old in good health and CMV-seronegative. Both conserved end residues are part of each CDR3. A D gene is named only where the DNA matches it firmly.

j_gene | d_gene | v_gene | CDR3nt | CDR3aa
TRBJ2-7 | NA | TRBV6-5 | TGTGCCAGCAGCCCTCTACGCGGGAACTCCTACGAGCAGTACTTC | CASSPLRGNSYEQYF
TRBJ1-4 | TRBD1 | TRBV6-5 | TGTGCCAGTCCCCCCGGACAGGGGGCGCACGAAAAACTGTTTTTT | CASPPGQGAHEKLFF
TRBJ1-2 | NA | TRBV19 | TGTGCCAGTAGTATAGATCTCCCAGTCGGGGTTACATATGGCTACACCTTC | CASSIDLPVGVTYGYTF
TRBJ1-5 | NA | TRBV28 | TGTGCTTACAGGAGCAATAGCAATCAGCCCCAGCATTTT | CAYRSNSNQPQHF
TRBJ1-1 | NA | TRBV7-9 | TGTGCCAGCAATTGGGCAGCGAACACTGAAGCTTTCTTT | CASNWAANTEAFF
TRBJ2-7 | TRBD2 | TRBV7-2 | TGTGCCAGCAGCTTATTGGGACTAGAGTACGAGCAGTACTTC | CASSLLGLEYEQYF
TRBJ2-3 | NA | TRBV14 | TGTGCCAGCAGCCAAGAGGCTGGGCTGCTCACAGATACGCAGTATTTT | CASSQEAGLLTDTQYF
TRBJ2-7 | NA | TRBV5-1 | TGCGCCAGCAGCTCCGCAGGGGACCCTAGACCCGAGCAGTACTTC | CASSSAGDPRPEQYF
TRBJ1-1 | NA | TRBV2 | TGTGCCAGCAGCCCCCTGTGGAACACTGAAGCTTTCTTT | CASSPLWNTEAFF
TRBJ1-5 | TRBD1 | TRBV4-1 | TGCGCCAGCAGCCAAAATGACAGGGTAATTCAGCCCCAGCATTTT | CASSQNDRVIQPQHF
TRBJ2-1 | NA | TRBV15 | TGTGCCACCAGCAGACCCGACGGAGCGGGTGAGCAGTTCTTC | CATSRPDGAGEQFF
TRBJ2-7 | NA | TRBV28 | TGTGCCAGCAGGCGACTAGATCCCTACGAGCAGTACTTC | CASRRLDPYEQYF
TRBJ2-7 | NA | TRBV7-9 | TGTGCCAGCAGCTTAGTTGGAGGGTCGGGGCCTTCCTACGAGCAGTACTTC | CASSLVGGSGPSYEQYF
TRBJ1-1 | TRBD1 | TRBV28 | TGTGCCAGCAGTTCCATGGGACAGGGAGATGAAGCTTTCTTT | CASSSMGQGDEAFF
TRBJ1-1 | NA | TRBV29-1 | TGCAGCGTTGTGAGTCCCGGCACTGAAGCTTTCTTT | CSVVSPGTEAFF
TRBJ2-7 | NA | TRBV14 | TGTGCCAGCAGCCCGGGCGACTGGGTGGGACACGACGAGCAGTACTTC | CASSPGDWVGHDEQYF
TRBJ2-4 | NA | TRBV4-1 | TGCGCCAGCAGCCAAGTTCCTAGAATAGCCAAAAACATTCAGTACTTC | CASSQVPRIAKNIQYF
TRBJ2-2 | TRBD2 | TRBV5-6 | TGTGCCAGCGATAAGACGGGAGGAGCTGGGGAGCTGTTTTTT | CASDKTGGAGELFF
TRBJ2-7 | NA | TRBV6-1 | TGTGCCAGCAGTCGAGATCCAACGCGGGGCCACGAGCAGTACTTC | CASSRDPTRGHEQYF
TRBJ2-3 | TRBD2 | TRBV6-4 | TGTGCCAGCAGTGACTCGGGACTAGCTACAGATACGCAGTATTTT | CASSDSGLATDTQYF
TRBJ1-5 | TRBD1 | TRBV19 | TGTGCCAGTAGTACCCCCGGACAGGCCAATCAGCCCCAGCATTTT | CASSTPGQANQPQHF
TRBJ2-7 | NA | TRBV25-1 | TGTGCCTGCCTAAGTTGCGGACGTAGACAGGTAAGCTCCTACGAGCAGTACTTC | CACLSCGRRQVSSYEQYF
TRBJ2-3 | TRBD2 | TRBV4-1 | TGCGCCAGCAGCCAAGGAAATAGCGGGAGGGCCGGTGGGGATACGCAGTATTTT | CASSQGNSGRAGGDTQYF
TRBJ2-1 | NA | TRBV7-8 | TGTGCCAGCAGCTTATCGGCTAGCCACTACAATGAGCAGTTCTTC | CASSLSASHYNEQFF